This T cell receptor beta chain is drawn from a study of blood T cell repertoires in COVID-19. About the study: Both acute and convalescent COVID-19 samples were obtained from the United States, Italy and Spain. T cells, B-cell-depleted T cells, or PBMCs supplied cDNA or gDNA.

Deletions cut 6 bases from V and 6 bases from J, with 14 bases between. Looked up from germline, CDR1 is ENHRY and CDR2 is SYGVKD. This CDR3 is 13 amino acids long. As processed by the authors: How many nucleated cells were present was estimated from reference gene primer amplification. Only in-frame clones appear in the TCRdb table, and some are missing; sequencing was by immunoSEQ multiplex PCR. D and trimming were read from the DNA, whereas the V and J calls and clone size are those reported in that table. The sample lists under 250,000 clones, roughly 84% seen once, with approximately 4% in the top ten.

This clonotype was obtained from a man over 45 with active or convalescent COVID-19. This rearrangement joins TRBV10-3 to TRBJ1-2; D is ambiguous. The source material was peripheral blood. CDR3 loop: CAIRGGRIDGYTF. CDR3 coding DNA: TGTGCCATCAGGGGAGGGAGGATTGATGGCTACACCTTC.